Below, 29 T cell receptor beta chains from the same sample are listed, as sequenced in a study of blood T cell repertoires in COVID-19. TCRdb's table, derived via immunoSEQ multiplex PCR, lists solely in-frame clones and lacks some. The sample consists of about 61,000 clones, around 77% of them appearing once. Sequencing input: peripheral blood. All receptors derive from a man of 80 years or more with active or convalescent COVID-19.

V gene TRBV19 combines with J gene TRBJ2-3, with a possible D match to TRBD1 (5 bases). The CDR3 covers 15 residues. Trimming shortened V by 1 base and J by 4 bases, and 12 bases separated the two germline ends. Germline loops: CDR1 LNHDA, CDR2 SQIVND (reference sequence). This chain's CDR3 is CASSIGQGLSDTQYF. Here the CDR3 DNA reads TGTGCCAGTAGTATAGGCCAGGGTCTGTCAGATACGCAGTATTTT.

The chain recombines TRBV5-5 with TRBJ1-2, with TRBD1 identical over 7 bases. V shed 4 bases and J 7 bases; nucleotides not matched to a gene: 10. The CDR3 extends over 14 amino acids. Germline loops: CDR1 SGHKS, CDR2 YYEKEE (reference sequence). The CDR3 spells CASSEGQSLLGYTF. CDR3 DNA: TGTGCCAGCAGCGAGGGACAGTCCCTGCTTGGCTACACCTTC.

The rearrangement links TRBV3-1 (or the pseudogene TRBV3-2) to TRBJ1-4, with D perhaps matching TRBD1 (5 bases). V lost 4 bases to trimming and J lost 4 bases, with 10 bases between them. Germline lookup yields CDR1 LGHDT and CDR2 YNNKEL (reference sequence). The CDR3 is 14 residues long. The CDR3 DNA is TGTGCCAGCAGCCTTAGACAGCTTAATGAAAAACTGTTTTTT. Its translation is CASSLRQLNEKLFF.

This clone was counted between two and nine times. The chain uses TRBV10-3 and TRBJ2-5; D perhaps matches TRBD2 (6 bases). CDR3 length equals 12 residues. Germline-derived CDR1 and CDR2 are ENHRY and SYGVKD. V lost 10 bases, J lost 5 bases, and 14 bases lay in between. CDR3 in DNA: TGTGCCACCCGACTAGAAGGGGAGACCCAGTACTTC. This translates into CATRLEGETQYF.

This chain joins TRBV18 and TRBJ2-1; TRBD2 is a possible D gene (6 bases). The CDR3 runs 14 residues. Germline V gene sequence: CDR1 KGHSH, CDR2 LQKENI. V lost 3 bases, J lost 5 bases, and 11 bases lay in between. CDR3: CASSPASENNEQFF. CDR3 nucleotide sequence: TGTGCCAGCTCACCGGCTAGCGAGAACAATGAGCAGTTCTTC.

V usage is TRBV5-1 and J usage is TRBJ2-1, with 8 nucleotides matching TRBD2. V dropped 7 bases and J dropped 7; count of bases not matched to a gene: 10. Germline loops: CDR1 SGHRS, CDR2 YFSETQ. The length of the CDR3 is 14 residues. CDR3 loop: CASLPGGAGNEQFF. CDR3 in DNA: TGCGCCAGCCTCCCGGGGGGGGCCGGGAATGAGCAGTTCTTC. Supplemented by reference TRBV5-1 and TRBJ2-1, the full variable domain reads KAGVTQTPRYLIKTRGQQVTLSCSPISGHRSVSWYQQTPGQGLQFLFEYFSETQRNKGNFPGRFSGRQFSNSRSEMNVSTLELGDSALYLCASLPGGAGNEQFFGPGTRLTVL.

This clone has a single count. This chain's CDR3 is CASSQNYEQYF. CDR3 sequence (DNA): TGTGCCAGTAGTCAAAACTACGAGCAGTACTTC. The V gene is TRBV19, the J gene TRBJ2-7; D is undetermined. The CDR3 has 11 residues. The germline V gene encodes CDR1 LNHDA and CDR2 SQIVND (reference sequence). The V gene lost 5 bases and the J gene lost 3 bases, with 5 bases spanning the gap.

The J gene is TRBJ2-4, the V gene TRBV6-2 or TRBV6-3; D is ambiguous. CDR1 MNHEY and CDR2 SVGEGT come from the germline V gene. Trimming cost V 2 bases and J 7 bases, with 18 bases left between them. The CDR3 has 16 amino acids. The CDR3 spells CASSYGEAAVGNIQYF. The CDR3 DNA follows: TGTGCCAGCAGTTACGGCGAGGCAGCCGTCGGGAACATTCAGTACTTC.

J is TRBJ2-1 and V is TRBV7-2; TRBD1 agrees at 7 bases. This CDR3 spans 15 amino acids. Per germline, CDR1 SGHTA and CDR2 FQGNSA. The trim removed 5 bases at V and 7 bases at J, leaving 11 bases unmatched. This CDR3 is CASSDRDRNRNEQFF. Here the CDR3 DNA reads TGTGCCAGCAGCGACCGGGACAGAAATCGGAATGAGCAGTTCTTC.

This chain links TRBV7-9 with TRBJ2-3; TRBD2 matches at 8 bases. Germline V CDR1 and CDR2: SEHNR, FQNEAQ (reference sequence). The trim removed 1 base at V and 9 bases at J, leaving 9 bases unmatched. The CDR3 loop spans 15 amino acids. CDR3 residues: CASSLGAGARWTQYF. CDR3 nucleotide sequence: TGTGCCAGCAGCTTAGGAGCGGGGGCCCGGTGGACGCAGTATTTT.

This clone was detected once. The chain joins TRBV6-5 to TRBJ2-7, with unresolved D. V was cut by 0 bases and J by 2 bases, with 8 bases left in between. Germline V gene sequence: CDR1 MNHEY, CDR2 SVGAGI. This CDR3 contains 14 residues. The CDR3, as DNA: TGTGCCAGCAGTTACTCCTGGCAACCCTACGAGCAGTACTTC. Amino acid sequence: CASSYSWQPYEQYF.

The chain is built from TRBV30 and TRBJ2-1, with D tentatively TRBD1 (5 bases). Germline CDR1 GTSNPN, CDR2 SVGIG (reference sequence). V was clipped by 2 bases and J by 8 bases, with 7 bases between them. CDR3 length equals 11 residues. CDR3 residues: CAWSPRDEQFF. The CDR3 DNA reads TGTGCCTGGAGTCCCAGGGATGAGCAGTTCTTC.

CDR3 sequence: CASSDQGLSGELFF. The DNA of the CDR3 is TGTGCCAGCAGTGACCAGGGGCTCTCCGGGGAGCTGTTTTTT. The chain combines TRBV2 with TRBJ2-2, with a weak D call TRBD1 (6 bases). Germline lookup yields CDR1 SNHLY and CDR2 FYNNEI. CDR3 length: 14 residues. V was shortened by 3 bases and J by 6 bases, with 11 bases between the two germline ends. Based on the CDR3 plus reference TRBV2 and TRBJ2-2, the full variable domain is EPEVTQTPSHQVTQMGQEVILRCVPISNHLYFYWYRQILGQKVEFLVSFYNNEISEKSEIFDDQFSVERPDGSNFTLKIRSTKLEDSAMYFCASSDQGLSGELFFGEGSRLTVL.

The rearrangement uses TRBV21-1 and TRBJ1-1; the table's D gene call, TRBD1, was not cross checked with the DNA. TRBV21-1 is a known pseudogene. The CDR3 covers 16 residues. Here the CDR3 reads CASSMEDREGVTEAFF. The CDR3 DNA reads TGTGCCAGCAGCATGGAGGACAGGGAGGGCGTCACTGAAGCTTTCTTT.

In DNA, the CDR3 is TGTGCCAGCAGCCCTATTTATGGCTACACCTTC. Translating gives CASSPIYGYTF. The chain uses TRBV12-3 or TRBV12-4 and TRBJ1-2; unclear D gene. V was cut by 6 bases and J by 5 bases, with 7 bases left in between. The CDR3 extends over 11 amino acids.

The J gene is TRBJ1-2, the V gene TRBV7-9, with D perhaps matching TRBD1 (6 bases). This CDR3 is 12 amino acids long. CDR1 and CDR2 from the germline V gene are SEHNR and FQNEAQ (reference sequence). Trimming cost V 1 base and J 8 bases, with 8 bases left between them. CDR3 in DNA: TGTGCCAGCAGCTTAGAGGACAGAGGCTACACCTTC. This gives the protein CASSLEDRGYTF.

V usage is TRBV3-1 (or the pseudogene TRBV3-2) and J usage is TRBJ2-1, with 8 bases identical to TRBD2. The CDR3 extends over 19 amino acids. V was pared by 2 bases and J by 2 bases, with 14 bases of the junction left unmatched. Germline V gives CDR1 LGHDT, CDR2 YNNKEL (reference sequence). CDR3 DNA: TGTGCCAGCAGCCAATTCGGAAGTTTAGGCGGGGGGCCCTACAATGAGCAGTTCTTC. Translation gives CASSQFGSLGGGPYNEQFF.

The chain uses TRBV5-4 and TRBJ1-5, with D hard to call. V was cut by 0 bases and J by 5 bases, with 6 bases left in between. This CDR3 has 13 amino acids. Germline V CDR1 and CDR2: SGHNT, YYREEE (reference sequence). CDR3 sequence (DNA): TGTGCCAGCAGCTTGGGACTCGATCAGCCCCAGCATTTT. Protein: CASSLGLDQPQHF.

The sample holds many counts of this clone. This CDR3 reads CASSLAGSRNTIYF. The CDR3 DNA sequence: TGTGCCAGCAGCTTAGCAGGGAGCCGGAACACCATATATTTT. The chain combines TRBV7-9 with TRBJ1-3; D is uncertain. V lost 0 bases, J lost 7 bases, and 10 bases lay in between. The CDR3 runs 14 residues. Germline V gene sequence: CDR1 SEHNR, CDR2 FQNEAQ (reference sequence). The complete variable domain, with remaining parts taken from reference TRBV7-9 and TRBJ1-3, reads DTGVSQNPRHKITKRGQNVTFRCDPISEHNRLYWYRQTLGQGPEFLTYFQNEAQLEKSRLLSDRFSAERPKGSFSTLEIQRTEQGDSAMYLCASSLAGSRNTIYFGEGSWLTVV.

This clone was found once. The chain has TRBV18 and TRBJ2-5; D is possibly TRBD2 (5 bases). V lost 2 bases to trimming and J lost 0 bases, with 7 bases between them. The CDR3 totals 14 residues. Germline V CDR1 and CDR2: KGHSH, LQKENI. The CDR3 region has the DNA TGTGCCAGCTCACCAGACTACTACCAAGAGACCCAGTACTTC. Protein sequence: CASSPDYYQETQYF.

The V call is TRBV7-9, the J call TRBJ1-2; 8 bases line up with TRBD1. Trimming removed 5 bases from V and 2 bases from J; junction bases left unmatched: 4. The CDR3 length is 14 residues. CDR1 and CDR2 from the germline V gene are SEHNR and FQNEAQ (reference sequence). CDR3 amino acids: CASSLRTGNYGYTF. CDR3 DNA sequence: TGTGCCAGCAGCCTAAGGACAGGGAACTATGGCTACACCTTC.

This chain joins TRBV10-3 and TRBJ1-2; 8 bases agree with TRBD1. Unmatched junction bases numbered 2, after V lost 4 bases and J lost 4 bases. The CDR3 consists of 13 residues. Germline CDR1 and CDR2: ENHRY and SYGVKD. CDR3 sequence reads: CAISGQGTYGYTF. CDR3 coding DNA: TGTGCCATCAGTGGACAGGGGACCTATGGCTACACCTTC.

V and J are TRBV5-1 and TRBJ1-1, with D possibly matching TRBD1 (6 bases). CDR3 length: 15 residues. The V end was cut by 1 base, the J end by 1 base, with 11 bases between. From germline, CDR1 is SGHRS and CDR2 YFSETQ. The CDR3 DNA reads as TGCGCCAGCAGCTTGTCCGTGACAGGGAACACTGAAGCTTTCTTT. As protein: CASSLSVTGNTEAFF.

The chain joins TRBV7-2 to TRBJ1-3; no clear D gene. CDR1 SGHTA and CDR2 FQGNSA come from the germline V gene. The CDR3 extends over 15 amino acids. The germline V and J ends were trimmed by 2 bases and 4 bases, with 12 bases remaining between them. DNA of the CDR3: TGTGCCAGCAGCTTAACCGGAGAGTACGGAAACACCATATATTTT. Translated: CASSLTGEYGNTIYF.

This clone was seen once. This chain uses TRBV18 with TRBJ1-1; D is possibly TRBD1 (5 bases). CDR1 and CDR2 from the germline V gene are KGHSH and LQKENI. Trimming removed 3 bases from V and 1 base from J, with 9 bases in between. The CDR3 length is 14 residues. The CDR3 nucleotides read TGTGCCAGCTCACCGGGCCAGGGGAACACTGAAGCTTTCTTT. Translated, it gives CASSPGQGNTEAFF.

The CDR3 is CASRTDTWGTEAFF. For the CDR3, the DNA is TGTGCCAGCAGAACGGACACTTGGGGTACTGAAGCTTTCTTT. The chain recombines TRBV6-5 with TRBJ1-1; tentatively, D is TRBD1 (5 bases). Germline V CDR1 and CDR2: MNHEY, SVGAGI. The germline V and J ends were trimmed by 6 bases and 5 bases, with 16 bases remaining between them. The CDR3 consists of 14 residues.

The gene calls are TRBV5-1 and TRBJ1-1; 9 positions match TRBD1. Per germline, CDR1 SGHRS and CDR2 YFSETQ. This CDR3 has 16 residues. J gave up 9 bases and V 5 bases, and 17 bases lay outside the gene matches. CDR3 sequence: CASRTGTGRYRSKAFF. CDR3 bases: TGCGCCAGCAGGACCGGGACAGGGCGATACCGTTCCAAAGCTTTCTTT.

The V gene is TRBV20-1, the J gene TRBJ2-5; 7 bases fit TRBD2. The CDR3 contains 11 residues. Germline V lookup: CDR1 DFQATT, CDR2 SNEGSKA (reference sequence). CDR3: CVLGGKETQYF. For the CDR3, the DNA is TGCGTCTTGGGGGGGAAAGAGACCCAGTACTTC.

The chain has TRBV18 and TRBJ2-7, with D perhaps matching TRBD2 (6 bases). This CDR3 contains 16 residues. CDR1 is KGHSH and CDR2 is LQKENI in the germline V gene. Trimming cost V 1 base and J 0 bases, with 13 bases left between them. In DNA, the CDR3 is TGTGCCAGCTCACCACGGCTAGCGTCGAGCTCCTACGAGCAGTACTTC. Translation gives CASSPRLASSSYEQYF.